The rows below give T cell receptor beta chains drawn from one sample of a study of cytomegalovirus exposure and HLA in healthy donors. The assay was immunoSEQ multiplex PCR, and TCRdb's table has in-frame clones only and misses some. The table lists almost 200,000 clones, 65% to 90% of them singletons. The sequencing sample was made of PBMCs. Every receptor here comes from a woman between 45 and 60 years old in good health and CMV-seronegative. Each CDR3 is given with its conserved first and last residue. The D gene is left open where the match is weak. Size is omitted from some rows. Given values are once, few, many or a class for expanded clones.

size	J	V	D	CDR3	DNA
.	TRBJ1-2	TRBV5-8	.	CASSLGTTYGYTF	TGTGCCAGCAGCTTGGGGACAACCTATGGCTACACCTTC
few	TRBJ2-7	TRBV4-2	.	CASSRQKTAESEQYF	TGTGCCAGCAGCCGGCAGAAGACGGCGGAGTCCGAGCAGTACTTC
.	TRBJ2-1	TRBV27	.	CASSLHGGAGDNEQFF	TGTGCCAGCAGTTTACATGGGGGCGCGGGGGACAATGAGCAGTTCTTC
.	TRBJ2-3	TRBV4-1	.	CASSQTVAGTQYF	TGCGCCAGCAGCCAGACGGTGGCAGGTACGCAGTATTTT
.	TRBJ2-7	TRBV10-1	TRBD2	CASSSGTSGIYEQYF	TGCGCCAGCAGTTCCGGGACTAGCGGGATCTACGAGCAGTACTTC
few	TRBJ2-7	TRBV6-5	TRBD1	CASGHRDRVYEQYF	TGTGCCAGCGGACACCGGGACAGGGTCTACGAGCAGTACTTC
.	TRBJ2-5	TRBV11-2	TRBD1	CASSLISGTGDQETQYF	TGTGCCAGCAGCCTAATTTCCGGGACAGGGGATCAAGAGACCCAGTACTTC
.	TRBJ2-3	TRBV18	.	CASSPISPSTDTQYF	TGTGCCAGCTCACCTATCTCCCCTAGCACAGATACGCAGTATTTT
once	TRBJ2-2	TRBV6-5	TRBD2	CASSYGLAGVGGELFF	TGTGCCAGCAGTTACGGACTAGCGGGAGTTGGCGGGGAGCTGTTTTTT
.	TRBJ2-1	TRBV29-1	TRBD2	CSVEKSGRGSYNEQFF	TGCAGCGTTGAAAAAAGCGGGAGGGGCTCCTACAATGAGCAGTTCTTC
.	TRBJ1-4	TRBV5-1	.	CASSLGQRRGEKLFF	TGCGCCAGCAGCTTGGGCCAGCGGCGGGGTGAAAAACTGTTTTTT
.	TRBJ2-7	TRBV6-1	.	CASSEGWQAGYEQYF	TGTGCCAGCAGTGAAGGATGGCAGGCTGGCTACGAGCAGTACTTC
.	TRBJ2-1	TRBV5-1	TRBD2	CASSSPGLAGTSYNEQFF	TGCGCCAGCAGCTCTCCGGGACTAGCGGGTACCTCCTACAATGAGCAGTTCTTC
.	TRBJ2-1	TRBV9	.	CASSVRGGQGYNEQFF	TGTGCCAGCAGCGTACGGGGGGGACAGGGTTACAATGAGCAGTTCTTC
.	TRBJ2-5	TRBV6-1	.	CASSERGGLQETQYF	TGTGCCAGCAGTGAACGCGGCGGCCTCCAAGAGACCCAGTACTTC
.	TRBJ2-7	TRBV7-9	TRBD1	CASSFTGGVRIEQYF	TGTGCCAGCAGCTTCACAGGGGGCGTACGTATCGAGCAGTACTTC
.	TRBJ1-1	TRBV27	.	CASSTAGLGAFF	TGTGCCAGCAGTACAGCAGGGTTGGGAGCTTTCTTT
.	TRBJ1-4	TRBV6-5	.	CASSYGRVVEKLFF	TGTGCCAGCAGTTACGGCAGGGTAGTCGAAAAACTGTTTTTT
few	TRBJ1-4	TRBV7-9	TRBD1	CSSSLVPGQGNEKLFF	TGTTCCAGCAGCTTGGTTCCGGGACAGGGGAATGAAAAACTGTTTTTT
.	TRBJ2-1	TRBV9	.	CASSVDLMGGNEQFF	TGTGCCAGCAGCGTAGACCTTATGGGGGGCAATGAGCAGTTCTTC
.	TRBJ1-4	TRBV28	.	CASISPGVWNEKLFF	TGTGCCAGCATTTCGCCAGGGGTATGGAATGAAAAACTGTTTTTT
.	TRBJ2-3	TRBV29-1	TRBD1	CSVGRGGRVDTQYF	TGCAGCGTTGGTCGAGGGGGCAGGGTGGATACGCAGTATTTT
.	TRBJ2-7	TRBV7-9	TRBD1	CASSEKQGFLYEQYF	TGTGCCAGCAGCGAGAAACAGGGGTTCCTCTACGAGCAGTACTTC
.	TRBJ2-2	TRBV19	.	CASSFELRATGELFF	TGTGCCAGTAGTTTCGAACTCAGGGCTACCGGGGAGCTGTTTTTT
.	TRBJ1-1	TRBV7-9	.	CASSGLQGSTEAFF	TGTGCCAGCAGCGGTCTACAGGGAAGCACTGAAGCTTTCTTT
.	TRBJ2-3	TRBV7-2	.	CASSLASYPGDTQYF	TGTGCCAGCAGCTTAGCGTCATATCCCGGTGATACGCAGTATTTT
.	TRBJ2-5	TRBV5-5	.	CASSLAAGEETQYF	TGTGCCAGCAGCTTGGCGGCAGGGGAAGAGACCCAGTACTTC
.	TRBJ1-2	TRBV9	TRBD1	CASTGGGQGLLSGYGYTF	TGTGCCAGTACAGGTGGGGGACAGGGGTTGCTCTCGGGCTATGGCTACACCTTC
.	TRBJ2-1	TRBV29-1	TRBD2	CSVGRILAGDEQFF	TGCAGCGTTGGACGTATACTAGCGGGAGATGAGCAGTTCTTC
few	TRBJ2-2	TRBV14	TRBD1	CASSQERGLEAGELFF	TGTGCCAGCAGCCAAGAAAGGGGGCTTGAGGCCGGGGAGCTGTTTTTT
few	TRBJ1-2	TRBV5-6	TRBD1	CASSPDRHTNYGYTF	TGTGCCAGCAGCCCGGACAGGCATACTAACTATGGCTACACCTTC
.	TRBJ2-1	TRBV6-5	TRBD1	CASSNTGTGRNEQFF	TGTGCCAGCAGTAATACCGGGACAGGTAGAAATGAGCAGTTCTTC
.	TRBJ2-7	TRBV19	.	CATSIRVDEQCF	TGTGCCACCTCTATCCGGGTTGACGAGCAGTGCTTC
.	TRBJ1-5	TRBV19	.	CASSIGHSNQPQHF	TGTGCCAGTAGTATAGGGCATAGCAATCAGCCCCAGCATTTT
.	TRBJ2-7	TRBV11-1	.	CASSLVSGLFYEQYF	TGTGCCAGCAGCTTAGTGTCCGGTCTCTTCTACGAGCAGTACTTC
few	TRBJ1-5	TRBV28	.	CASSPRGNQPQHF	TGTGCCAGCAGCCCACGAGGGAATCAGCCCCAGCATTTT
.	TRBJ2-5	TRBV5-1	.	CASRQYEETQYF	TGCGCCAGCAGACAGTATGAAGAGACCCAGTACTTC
once	TRBJ2-5	TRBV18	.	CASSQGLGRETQYF	TGTGCCAGCTCACAGGGACTTGGTAGGGAGACCCAGTACTTC
.	TRBJ2-7	TRBV7-2	.	CASSSSRREQYF	TGTGCCAGCAGCTCGTCTAGACGCGAGCAGTACTTC
few	TRBJ1-1	TRBV29-1	.	CSVYDSPTEAFF	TGCAGCGTATACGACAGCCCAACTGAAGCTTTCTTT
.	TRBJ2-3	TRBV5-4	.	CASSLAFSGVGTDTQYF	TGTGCCAGCAGCTTGGCCTTCAGCGGAGTGGGCACAGATACGCAGTATTTT
.	TRBJ2-2	TRBV10-2	.	CASSAGGLVGELFF	TGCGCCAGCAGTGCCGGGGGGCTGGTCGGGGAGCTGTTTTTT
.	TRBJ2-7	TRBV27	TRBD2	CASSSLAGGSYEQYF	TGTGCCAGCAGTTCCCTAGCGGGAGGCTCCTACGAGCAGTACTTC
.	TRBJ2-2	TRBV5-6	TRBD1	CASSPAYRTGSTGELFF	TGTGCCAGCAGTCCTGCCTATCGGACAGGGTCCACCGGGGAGCTGTTTTTT
.	TRBJ2-1	TRBV27	.	CASSDYNEQFF	TGTGCCAGCAGTGACTATAATGAGCAGTTCTTC
.	TRBJ1-1	TRBV27	TRBD1	CASSIHRGGAGNTEAFF	TGTGCCAGCTCAATCCACAGGGGGGGGGCTGGGAACACTGAAGCTTTCTTT
.	TRBJ2-7	TRBV2	TRBD2	CASSDLGLAGAYEQYF	TGTGCCAGCAGCGACCTTGGACTAGCGGGAGCCTACGAGCAGTACTTC
.	TRBJ2-2	TRBV7-8	.	CASSLVVARGELFF	TGTGCCAGCAGCTTAGTAGTTGCGCGGGGGGAGCTGTTTTTT
.	TRBJ1-5	TRBV7-2	.	CASQEESNQPQHF	TGTGCCAGCCAAGAGGAAAGCAATCAGCCCCAGCATTTT